This TCR beta chain was sequenced for a study of cytomegalovirus exposure and HLA in healthy donors. Study-level background: It was reported in a later analysis that the roughly 120 validation repertoires used the same platform as the approximately 670 first-cohort repertoires.

Study-level points and caveats: TCR clusters originating in the first cohort tended to co-occur in the roughly 110 validation repertoires, according to a later analysis. CMV antigen specificity of a few CMV-associated chains was confirmed in vitro. Researchers catalogued 164 TCR beta chains as cytomegalovirus-associated.

Comment on this clone: The antigen remains unidentified.

Clones were sequenced by immunoSEQ multiplex PCR, and TCRdb holds only the in-frame ones, with some missing. The sample has 100,000 to 150,000 clones; approximately 90% are singletons. The receptor was derived from a woman in her late teens or twenties in good health and CMV-seronegative. Source material: PBMCs.

The CDR3 loop is CASRLGGGRAFF. The CDR3 DNA reads as TGTGCCAGCCGACTGGGGGGAGGGAGAGCTTTCTTT. The V gene is TRBV28, the J gene TRBJ1-1, with a tentative D call TRBD1 (5 bases). CDR3 size: 12 residues. Trimming left V 8 bases short and J 10 bases short, with 17 bases between. Germline CDR1 reads MDHEN; CDR2 reads SYDVKM.